A single sample gave rise to the 21 T cell receptor beta chains below, sequenced in a study of graft-versus-host responses after intestinal transplantation. The protocol was immunoSEQ multiplex PCR, while the TCRdb copy is restricted to in-frame clones and leaves out a portion. This table holds about 59,000 clones, 90% to 95% found once. These receptors' targets are unknown. The material was unstimulated CD4+ T cells sorted from spleen or lymph node cells, obtained before transplant. Every receptor here comes from a human donor who was the organ donor for an intestinal transplant.

V usage is TRBV6-4 and J usage is TRBJ1-4; D may be TRBD1 (5 bases). The length of the CDR3 is 14 residues. CDR1 is MRHNA, CDR2 SNTAGT, per germline. Trimming cost V 5 bases and J 6 bases, with 13 bases left between them. As DNA, the CDR3 is TGTGCCAGCAGTACAGGATCTCCGGATGAAAAACTGTTTTTT. Translation gives CASSTGSPDEKLFF.

This chain joins TRBV9 and TRBJ2-3; 11 positions agree with TRBD2. The CDR3 contains 16 residues. Germline CDR1 reads SGDLS; CDR2 reads YYNGEE. Trimming took 3 bases from V and 4 from J; bases not matched to a gene: 7. The CDR3 sequence: CASSDSGGAGPDTQYF. DNA of the CDR3: TGTGCCAGCAGCGATAGCGGGGGGGCTGGGCCAGATACGCAGTATTTT.

This clone was counted once. The chain is built from TRBV27 and TRBJ2-7; D remains unclear. The CDR3 runs to 16 residues. The ends were cut back, 2 bases at V and 1 base at J, with 15 bases in the middle. Germline CDR1 is MNHEY and CDR2 is SMNVEV (reference sequence). The CDR3 here is CASSLSRQPRSYEQYF. The CDR3 DNA reads TGTGCCAGCAGTTTAAGCAGGCAGCCGAGGTCCTACGAGCAGTACTTC.

In this sample, this clone turned up once. This rearrangement joins TRBV9 to TRBJ2-3; D remains unclear. This CDR3 has 15 residues. The germline V gene has CDR1 SGDLS and CDR2 YYNGEE. V dropped 0 bases and J dropped 5 bases, with 13 bases sitting between them. CDR3: CASSVASNTGDTQYF. The CDR3 region has the DNA TGTGCCAGCAGCGTAGCTAGTAACACTGGAGATACGCAGTATTTT.

V and J are TRBV9 and TRBJ2-1; TRBD1 matches at 7 bases. CDR3 size: 15 residues. Germline loops: CDR1 SGDLS, CDR2 YYNGEE. Losses at the gene ends were 3 bases for V and 0 bases for J; bases not matched to a gene: 3. The CDR3 loop reads CASSGQGSSYNEQFF. CDR3 nucleotides: TGTGCCAGCAGCGGACAGGGAAGCTCCTACAATGAGCAGTTCTTC.

The gene calls are TRBV4-2 and TRBJ2-1, with D perhaps being TRBD1 or TRBD2 (5 bases each). With 0 bases removed from V and 9 bases from J, the gap between germline ends came to 18 bases. This CDR3 has 16 amino acids. The germline gives CDR1 LGHNA, CDR2 YNFKEQ. CDR3 in DNA: TGTGCCAGCAGCCAAGACTTCATGGGGGTTAGGAGTGAGCAGTTCTTC. It translates to CASSQDFMGVRSEQFF.

This clone was detected only once. The DNA of the CDR3 is TGTGCCAGCTCACCACAATCTACAGGGGCGTATAATTCACCCCTCCACTTT. As protein: CASSPQSTGAYNSPLHF. This chain uses TRBV18 with TRBJ1-6; 7 nucleotides agree with TRBD1. The germline V gene has CDR1 KGHSH and CDR2 LQKENI. Losses at the gene ends were 1 base for V and 4 bases for J; bases not matched to a gene: 7. The CDR3 loop spans 17 amino acids. Using reference TRBV18 and TRBJ1-6 for the parts outside the CDR3, the full variable domain is NAGVMQNPRHLVRRRGQEARLRCSPMKGHSHVYWYRQLPEEGLKFMVYLQKENIIDESGMPKERFSAEFPKEGPSILRIQQVVRGDSAAYFCASSPQSTGAYNSPLHFGNGTRLTVT.

The rearrangement joins TRBV29-1 to TRBJ1-4, with unresolved D. Per the germline V gene, CDR1 is SQVTM and CDR2 is ANQGSEA. V was trimmed by 7 bases and J by 8 bases, leaving 11 bases between them. CDR3 length equals 11 residues. The CDR3, as DNA: TGCAGCGACCCGAGCGGGGAAAAACTGTTTTTT. It translates to CSDPSGEKLFF.

Comment on this clone: At one end, the junction sequence differs from germline, possibly due to a read error. V and J are TRBV7-3 and TRBJ1-2; TRBD1 aligns across 8 bases. The CDR3 contains 13 residues. Germline assignment: CDR1 SGHTA and CDR2 FQGTGA. The CDR3 loop is CASSSSGGYGHTF. Written as DNA, the CDR3 is TGTGCCAGCAGCTCCTCAGGGGGCTATGGCCACACCTTC.

The chain links TRBV4-1 to TRBJ2-7, with 7 nucleotides matching TRBD2. The germline gives CDR1 MGHRA, CDR2 YSYEKL. This CDR3 comprises 16 residues. The junction had 5 bases not matched to a gene; V was cut back by 0 bases and J by 0 bases. The DNA of the CDR3 is TGCGCCAGCAGCCAAGATCCGGGACTACCCTCCTACGAGCAGTACTTC. Its protein is CASSQDPGLPSYEQYF.

This clone occurred a few times. An end of the junction differs from the germline gene, which may be a read error. The CDR3 region is CASSLEVGPRAF. The DNA of the CDR3 is TGTGCCAGCAGCTTAGAGGTCGGGCCCCGGGCGTTT. The V gene is TRBV7-9, the J gene TRBJ1-1; D call uncertain. Germline V gives CDR1 SEHNR, CDR2 FQNEAQ (reference sequence). CDR3 length equals 12 residues.

This chain links TRBV21-1 with TRBJ1-1; TRBD1 was called by the table and not checked on the DNA. TRBV21-1 is a pseudogene. CDR3 length: 16 amino acids. The CDR3 loop reads CASEREVGRLNTEAFF. The CDR3 nucleotides read TGTGCCAGCGAGAGAGAAGTGGGGCGCTTGAACACTGAAGCTTTCTTT.

The CDR3 nucleotides read TGTGCCAGCAGGGTCGAGGAGCTGTTTTTT. Protein: CASRVEELFF. The chain recombines TRBV6-1 with TRBJ2-2; no reliable D call. Germline V CDR1 and CDR2: MNHNS, SASEGT. The V end lost 6 bases, the J end lost 10 bases, and 6 bases lay between the germline ends. The CDR3 has 10 amino acids.

Written as DNA, the CDR3 is TGTGCCAGCAGCCGGCGGACTAGCGGGGGGGCGGAGACCCAGTACTTC. This translates into CASSRRTSGGAETQYF. V gene TRBV7-2 combines with J gene TRBJ2-5, with 15 nucleotides matching TRBD2. The germline CDR1 and CDR2 sequences are SGHTA and FQGNSA. V shed 5 bases and J 5 bases; nucleotides not matched to a gene: 6. This CDR3 has 16 residues.

The chain combines TRBV30 with TRBJ1-6; 7 positions match TRBD1. Germline CDR1 GTSNPN, CDR2 SVGIG (reference sequence). V gave up 3 bases and J gave up 8 bases; unmatched junction bases: 4. The length of the CDR3 is 13 residues. This CDR3 reads CAWRTGRHSPLHF. CDR3 nucleotide sequence: TGTGCCTGGAGGACAGGGAGACATTCACCCCTCCACTTT.

The rearrangement uses TRBV9 and TRBJ2-3, with 12 nucleotides matching TRBD2. V was pared by 0 bases and J by 2 bases, with 7 bases of the junction left unmatched. The CDR3 sequence is 18 residues long. The germline V gene encodes CDR1 SGDLS and CDR2 YYNGEE. CDR3: CASSVAPSGGAFTDTQYF. The CDR3 DNA sequence: TGTGCCAGCAGCGTAGCCCCTAGCGGGGGGGCTTTCACAGATACGCAGTATTTT.

This chain joins TRBV4-1 and TRBJ2-4, with D possibly TRBD2 on 7 matching bases. The germline V and J ends were trimmed by 4 bases and 0 bases, with 19 bases remaining between them. CDR1 MGHRA and CDR2 YSYEKL come from the germline V gene. The CDR3 has 18 residues. CDR3 sequence (DNA): TGCGCCAGCAGCCCTTTAGGGGGGGCCAACCTAGCCAAAAACATTCAGTACTTC. Translated: CASSPLGGANLAKNIQYF.

The gene calls are TRBV7-2 and TRBJ2-6; D is uncertain. V was trimmed by 1 base and J by 0 bases, leaving 13 bases between them. Germline V gives CDR1 SGHTA, CDR2 FQGNSA. The CDR3 spans 18 residues. The CDR3 reads CASSLVRVRHSGANVLTF. The CDR3 DNA sequence: TGTGCCAGCAGCTTAGTAAGGGTCCGCCACTCTGGGGCCAACGTCCTGACTTTC.

The chain employs TRBV5-4 and TRBJ2-5, with D possibly matching TRBD1 (6 bases). CDR1 is SGHNT, CDR2 YYREEE, per germline (reference sequence). Deletions cut 4 bases from V and 5 bases from J, with 18 bases between. CDR3 length: 15 residues. This CDR3 reads CASSPQDPGVETQYF. Here the CDR3 DNA reads TGTGCCAGCAGCCCACAAGACCCAGGGGTGGAGACCCAGTACTTC.

The J gene is TRBJ1-4, the V gene TRBV19; D is perhaps TRBD1 (5 bases). V was shortened by 2 bases and J by 2 bases, with 6 bases between the two germline ends. The CDR3 totals 14 residues. Germline CDR1 reads LNHDA; CDR2 reads SQIVND (reference sequence). The CDR3 loop reads CASSIRDTNEKLFF. The DNA of the CDR3 is TGTGCCAGTAGTATAAGGGACACTAATGAAAAACTGTTTTTT.

This chain connects TRBV25-1 to TRBJ2-5, with 7 bases aligning to TRBD1. Looked up from germline, CDR1 is MGHDK and CDR2 is SYGVNS. V was pared by 3 bases and J by 5 bases, with 0 bases of the junction left unmatched. The CDR3 runs 12 residues. Here the CDR3 DNA reads TGTGCCAGCAGTGACAGGGGGGAGACCCAGTACTTC. Its translation is CASSDRGETQYF. The complete variable domain, with remaining parts taken from reference TRBV25-1 and TRBJ2-5, reads EADIYQTPRYLVIGTGKKITLECSQTMGHDKMYWYQQDPGMELHLIHYSYGVNSTEKGDLSSESTVSRIRTEHFPLTLESARPSHTSQYLCASSDRGETQYFGPGTRLLVL.